Below are 21 T cell receptor beta chains sequenced from a single sample in a study of OX40 agonist ivuxolimab in advanced cancers. Some clones are missing from TCRdb's copy, which holds only in-frame ones; the method was immunoSEQ multiplex PCR. Of 65,000 to 95,000 clones listed, around 83% are singletons. Sample: CD4+ or CD8+ T cells sorted from blood, taken in a trial of the OX40 agonist ivuxolimab. Source of these receptors: an adult with an advanced solid tumor such as melanoma, head and neck, liver or kidney cancer.

The gene calls are TRBV28 and TRBJ1-1; 10 nucleotides line up with TRBD1. CDR3 length: 16 amino acids. Germline lookup yields CDR1 MDHEN and CDR2 SYDVKM. Trimming at V came to 5 bases and at J to 6 bases, leaving 12 bases not matched to a gene. The CDR3 DNA reads as TGTGCCAGCAGTCAAGACCGGACAGGGGGGGAGGCTGAAGCTTTCTTT. It encodes CASSQDRTGGEAEAFF.

This clone was counted a single time. V gene TRBV7-9 combines with J gene TRBJ2-2, with a weak D call TRBD2 (8 bases). Germline V lookup: CDR1 SEHNR, CDR2 FQNEAQ (reference sequence). The CDR3 length is 18 residues. The V end lost 4 bases, the J end lost 4 bases, and 22 bases lay between the germline ends. The CDR3, as DNA: TGTGCCAGCAGCTCTTCGTGGGCGGGGGGACAGATCACCGGGGAGCTGTTTTTT. Residues: CASSSSWAGGQITGELFF.

This chain uses TRBV5-1 with TRBJ2-7; D perhaps matches TRBD1 (7 bases). In germline, CDR1 is SGHRS, CDR2 YFSETQ. Trimming cost V 3 bases and J 5 bases, with 18 bases left between them. The CDR3 totals 15 residues. The chain's CDR3 is CASSWGDRAGNEQYF. The DNA for the CDR3 is TGCGCCAGCAGCTGGGGAGACAGGGCGGGGAACGAGCAGTACTTC.

The chain couples TRBV6-5 to TRBJ2-5, with D perhaps given as TRBD1 or TRBD2 (5 bases each). V was pared by 8 bases and J by 1 base, with 11 bases between. This CDR3 spans 13 amino acids. The V gene's germline CDR1 is MNHEY and CDR2 SVGAGI. CDR3 in DNA: TGTGCCAGCGCGGTCGGGGCCCAAGAGACCCAGTACTTC. Its translation: CASAVGAQETQYF.

V gene TRBV14 combines with J gene TRBJ2-2, with D uncertain. The length of the CDR3 is 15 residues. Germline V CDR1 and CDR2: SGHDN, FVKESK. V lost 1 base, J lost 7 bases, and 13 bases lay in between. CDR3 amino acids: CASSQGRPASGELFF. The CDR3 region has the DNA TGTGCCAGCAGCCAAGGGCGGCCGGCCAGCGGGGAGCTGTTTTTT.

CDR3 loop: CASIGTGQGEQFF. In DNA form, the CDR3 reads TGTGCCAGCATCGGGACCGGGCAGGGTGAGCAGTTCTTC. This chain connects TRBV6-5 to TRBJ2-1, with D possibly being TRBD1 or TRBD2 (5 bases each). V dropped 7 bases and J dropped 9 bases, with 16 bases sitting between them. Germline loops: CDR1 MNHEY, CDR2 SVGAGI. The CDR3 loop spans 13 amino acids.

The chain carries TRBV15 and TRBJ2-5, with 8 bases that match TRBD2. V shed 6 bases, J shed 2 bases, and the junction held 5 bases outside the gene matches. The CDR3 has 14 residues. Germline lookup yields CDR1 LNHNV and CDR2 YYDKDF (reference sequence). CDR3 residues: CATRPIAGQETQYF. CDR3 nucleotides: TGTGCCACCAGACCGATAGCGGGACAAGAGACCCAGTACTTC. The whole variable domain, filled in from reference TRBV15 and TRBJ2-5, reads DAMVIQNPRYQVTQFGKPVTLSCSQTLNHNVMYWYQQKSSQAPKLLFHYYDKDFNNEADTPDNFQSRRPNTSFCFLDIRSPGLGDTAMYLCATRPIAGQETQYFGPGTRLLVL.

This clone was counted once. V and J are TRBV2 and TRBJ1-2; D is perhaps TRBD1 (5 bases). Trimming removed 3 bases at V and 7 bases at J, with 18 bases between. The CDR3 is 15 amino acids. CDR1 SNHLY and CDR2 FYNNEI come from the germline V gene. Here the CDR3 DNA reads TGTGCCAGCAGTGACTCATTTAACGGGGCCTCTGGCTACACCTTC. This codes for CASSDSFNGASGYTF.

The chain recombines TRBV2 with TRBJ2-2, with 8 bases that match TRBD1. Losses at the gene ends were 6 bases for V and 2 bases for J; bases not matched to a gene: 5. The CDR3 has 15 amino acids. Germline V gene data show CDR1 as SNHLY and CDR2 as FYNNEI. CDR3 sequence: CASSQDRANTGELFF. The CDR3 DNA follows: TGTGCCAGCAGCCAGGACAGGGCCAACACCGGGGAGCTGTTTTTT.

This rearrangement joins TRBV5-5 to TRBJ2-3; maybe TRBD1 (6 bases). V was clipped by 3 bases and J by 6 bases, with 20 bases between them. There are 16 residues in the CDR3. Germline V gene data show CDR1 as SGHKS and CDR2 as YYEKEE (reference sequence). This chain's CDR3 is CASSSGRGHSQDTQYF. The CDR3 DNA is TGTGCCAGCAGCTCTGGCAGGGGCCACAGTCAGGATACGCAGTATTTT.

The V and J genes are TRBV5-1 and TRBJ2-7; tentative D call: TRBD2 (7 bases). Germline-derived CDR1 and CDR2 are SGHRS and YFSETQ. The ends were cut back, 5 bases at V and 6 bases at J, with 18 bases in the middle. This CDR3 contains 14 residues. In DNA form, the CDR3 reads TGCGCCAGCAGGGACGCGGGGGCCGGGAGCGAGCAGTACTTC. Residues: CASRDAGAGSEQYF.

This clone was counted once. The chain combines TRBV5-1 with TRBJ2-3; D call uncertain. Germline loops: CDR1 SGHRS, CDR2 YFSETQ. The CDR3 spans 14 residues. V lost 3 bases, J lost 5 bases, and 13 bases lay in between. The CDR3 region has the DNA TGCGCCAGCAGCTCGGCCACCTTCGGAGATACGCAGTATTTT. It yields the protein CASSSATFGDTQYF.

This chain connects TRBV29-1 to TRBJ2-2; D remains ambiguous. CDR1 is SQVTM and CDR2 is ANQGSEA in the germline V gene. CDR3 size: 14 residues. V was cut by 7 bases and J by 0 bases, with 12 bases left in between. The CDR3 spells CSAEAQANTGELFF. Written as DNA, the CDR3 is TGCAGCGCTGAGGCCCAGGCGAACACCGGGGAGCTGTTTTTT.

Concerning this clone itself: Other DNA sequences from this sample encode an identical CDR3 as well. The CDR3 loop reads CAWSVRGGTEAFF. Here the CDR3 DNA reads TGTGCCTGGAGTGTACGCGGGGGCACTGAAGCTTTCTTT. V is TRBV30 and J is TRBJ1-1, with D perhaps matching TRBD1 (5 bases). Trimming pared 0 bases from V and 4 bases from J, leaving 9 bases between. The CDR3 is 13 residues long. The germline CDR1 and CDR2 sequences are GTSNPN and SVGIG (reference sequence).

The chain uses TRBV7-2 and TRBJ1-2, with D uncertain. V was cut by 1 base and J by 3 bases, with 6 bases left in between. CDR1 is SGHTA, CDR2 FQGNSA, per germline. There are 13 residues in the CDR3. CDR3 residues: CASSLDGDYGYTF. The DNA for the CDR3 is TGTGCCAGCAGCTTAGACGGGGACTATGGCTACACCTTC.

The V and J genes are TRBV19 and TRBJ1-5; weak D call: TRBD1 (5 bases). This CDR3 comprises 16 residues. Trimming stripped 7 bases from V and 2 bases from J, with 18 bases between. The germline V gene encodes CDR1 LNHDA and CDR2 SQIVND (reference sequence). The CDR3: CASTPLGRGGNQPQHF. The CDR3 nucleotides read TGTGCCAGTACCCCGTTGGGGAGGGGCGGCAATCAGCCCCAGCATTTT.

The chain employs TRBV27 and TRBJ2-7; D is unresolved. This CDR3 is 14 amino acids long. Germline lookup yields CDR1 MNHEY and CDR2 SMNVEV (reference sequence). The germline V and J ends were trimmed by 0 bases and 2 bases, with 8 bases remaining between them. CDR3 region: CASSLSGWAYEQYF. Here the CDR3 DNA reads TGTGCCAGCAGTTTATCAGGTTGGGCCTACGAGCAGTACTTC.

The chain is built from TRBV7-9 and TRBJ2-5; D may match TRBD1 or TRBD2 (5 bases each). The V end lost 1 base, the J end lost 5 bases, and 14 bases lay between the germline ends. In germline, CDR1 is SEHNR, CDR2 FQNEAQ (reference sequence). CDR3 length: 15 residues. This CDR3 reads CASSLEGRGQETQYF. The CDR3 DNA is TGTGCCAGCAGCTTAGAAGGTCGGGGCCAGGAGACCCAGTACTTC.

The V call is TRBV5-4, the J call TRBJ2-1, with 7 bases lining up with TRBD1. The germline V gene encodes CDR1 SGHNT and CDR2 YYREEE (reference sequence). The CDR3 is made up of 15 amino acids. The V and J ends lost 4 bases and 9 bases, in that order; junction bases with no gene match: 13. CDR3 coding DNA: TGTGCCAGCAGCCGACAGGGAAGTGGTGCAAGTGAGCAGTTCTTC. This encodes CASSRQGSGASEQFF.

The chain has TRBV7-9 and TRBJ2-7, with D perhaps matching TRBD1 (5 bases). This CDR3 region has 14 residues. V gave up 5 bases and J gave up 3 bases, with 14 bases separating them. Germline V lookup: CDR1 SEHNR, CDR2 FQNEAQ (reference sequence). The CDR3 sequence: CASSQRSGRYEQYF. For the CDR3, the DNA is TGTGCCAGCAGCCAACGTTCAGGGCGCTACGAGCAGTACTTC.

The CDR3 DNA reads TGCGCCAGCAGCAGTCAGGGGGGGAACACTGAAGCTTTCTTT. This codes for CASSSQGGNTEAFF. The chain carries TRBV5-1 and TRBJ1-1; the match to TRBD1 covers 7 bases. Germline V gene lookup returns CDR1 SGHRS and CDR2 YFSETQ. The CDR3 extends over 14 amino acids. Germline trimming cut 4 bases from V and 1 base from J; bases unmatched to any gene: 4.